These T cell receptor beta chains were read from a single sample in a study of OX40 agonist ivuxolimab in advanced cancers. Method: immunoSEQ multiplex PCR; TCRdb's copy keeps in-frame clones and lacks some. The sample contains 70,000 to 85,000 clones, about nine tenths of which appear only once. Material: CD4+ or CD8+ T cells sorted from blood, obtained in a trial of the OX40 agonist ivuxolimab. The receptor source for this set is an adult with an advanced solid tumor such as melanoma, head and neck, liver or kidney cancer. The conserved cysteine and the conserved F or W are not part of the CDR3 here. The D gene is left open where the match is weak.

j_gene	v_gene	d_gene	CDR3aa
TRBJ2-2	TRBV5-1	TRBD1	ASSQGQSNTGELF
TRBJ2-1	TRBV6-6	TRBD1	ASRAPGQGNGGWQF
TRBJ2-7	TRBV5-6	.	ASSWGHDEQY
TRBJ2-2	TRBV7-8	.	ASSLWDTGELF
TRBJ1-5	TRBV2	.	ASRSDQGSGQPQH
TRBJ1-1	TRBV6-5	TRBD1	ASSYTPTRGVTEAF
TRBJ1-3	TRBV4-1	.	ASSHLGTNSGNTIY
TRBJ1-5	TRBV6-1	.	ASSLSRDTYQPQH
TRBJ2-5	TRBV6-5	.	ASRGFSGQAAQY
TRBJ1-2	TRBV6-1	.	ASNDGFSNYGYT
TRBJ1-6	TRBV5-6	.	ASSLAQVGSPLH
TRBJ1-1	TRBV30	.	AWSSPGSRPDRGAF
TRBJ2-7	TRBV10-2	TRBD2	ASSEWTSGDSYEQY
TRBJ2-2	TRBV19	TRBD1	ASSIQTGKAGELF
TRBJ1-4	TRBV19	.	ASTSQGPLNEKLF
TRBJ2-1	TRBV10-2	TRBD2	ASRLAGGANNEQF
TRBJ2-5	TRBV18	.	ASSGSGGETQY
TRBJ1-2	TRBV20-1	.	SARLGGAYT
TRBJ2-7	TRBV6-1	.	ASSSDRRFY
TRBJ1-4	TRBV7-3	.	ASSLTGATNEKLF
TRBJ2-1	TRBV18	TRBD2	ASSPPNSGNYNEQF
TRBJ2-2	TRBV7-6	.	ASSLIPVSTGELF
TRBJ1-6	TRBV7-6	.	ASSPGDTNGSPLH